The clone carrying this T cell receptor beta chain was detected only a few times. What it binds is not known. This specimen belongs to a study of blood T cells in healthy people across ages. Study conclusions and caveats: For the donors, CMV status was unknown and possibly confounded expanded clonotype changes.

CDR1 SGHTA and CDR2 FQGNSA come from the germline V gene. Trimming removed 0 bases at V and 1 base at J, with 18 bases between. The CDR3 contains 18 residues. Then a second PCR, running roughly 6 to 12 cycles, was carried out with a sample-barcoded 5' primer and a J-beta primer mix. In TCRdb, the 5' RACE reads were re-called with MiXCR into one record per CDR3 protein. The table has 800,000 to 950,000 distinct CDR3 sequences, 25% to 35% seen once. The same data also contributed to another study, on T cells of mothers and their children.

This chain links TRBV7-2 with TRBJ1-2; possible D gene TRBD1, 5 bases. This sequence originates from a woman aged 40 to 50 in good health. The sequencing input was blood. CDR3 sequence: CASSLAHVSRGGNYGYTF. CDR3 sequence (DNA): TGTGCCAGCAGCTTAGCGCATGTATCAAGGGGTGGTAACTATGGCTACACCTTC.